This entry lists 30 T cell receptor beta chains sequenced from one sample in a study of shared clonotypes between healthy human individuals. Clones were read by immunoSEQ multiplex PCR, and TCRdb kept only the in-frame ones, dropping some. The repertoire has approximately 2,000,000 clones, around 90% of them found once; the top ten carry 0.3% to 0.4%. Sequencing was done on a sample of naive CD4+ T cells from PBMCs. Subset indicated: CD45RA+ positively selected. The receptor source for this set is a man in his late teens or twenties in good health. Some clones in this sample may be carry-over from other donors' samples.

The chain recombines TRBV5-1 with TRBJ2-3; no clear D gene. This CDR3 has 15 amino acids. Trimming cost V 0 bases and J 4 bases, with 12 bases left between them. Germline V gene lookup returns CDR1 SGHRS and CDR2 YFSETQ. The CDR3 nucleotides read TGCGCCAGCAGCTTGGGTTCCTCCTTGGCAGATACGCAGTATTTT. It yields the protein CASSLGSSLADTQYF.

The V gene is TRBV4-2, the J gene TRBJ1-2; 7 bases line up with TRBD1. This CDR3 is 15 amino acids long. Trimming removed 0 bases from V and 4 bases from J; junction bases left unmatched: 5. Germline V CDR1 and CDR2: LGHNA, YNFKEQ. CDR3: CASSQEEGGGYGYTF. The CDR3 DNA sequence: TGTGCCAGCAGCCAAGAGGAAGGGGGCGGCTATGGCTACACCTTC.

The CDR3 is CASGLAGTYNEQFF. The CDR3, as DNA: TGTGCTAGTGGTCTAGCGGGCACCTACAATGAGCAGTTCTTC. The gene calls are TRBV12-5 and TRBJ2-1; 8 bases align to TRBD2. Germline values: CDR1 LGHNT, CDR2 FRNRAP. The CDR3 is 14 residues long. Trimming cost V 5 bases and J 2 bases; bases outside gene matches: 2. The full variable domain, with the rest looked up from reference TRBV12-5 and TRBJ2-1, is DARVTQTPRHKVTEMGQEVTMRCQPILGHNTVFWYRQTMMQGLELLAYFRNRAPLDDSGMPKDRFSAEMPDATLATLKIQPSEPRDSAVYFCASGLAGTYNEQFFGPGTRLTVL.

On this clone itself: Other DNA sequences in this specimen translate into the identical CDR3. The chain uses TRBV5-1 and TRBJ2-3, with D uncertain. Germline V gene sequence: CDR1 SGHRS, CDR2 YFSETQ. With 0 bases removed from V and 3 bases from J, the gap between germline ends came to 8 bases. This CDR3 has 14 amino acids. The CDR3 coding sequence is TGCGCCAGCAGCTTGGGAACAGCTACAGATACGCAGTATTTT. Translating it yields CASSLGTATDTQYF.

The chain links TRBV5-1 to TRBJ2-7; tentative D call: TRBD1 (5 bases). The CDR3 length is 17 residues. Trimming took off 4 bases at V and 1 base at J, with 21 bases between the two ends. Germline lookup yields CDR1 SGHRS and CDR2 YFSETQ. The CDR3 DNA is TGCGCCAGCAGCCCGAGCACAGGTGACCCGATGTCCTACGAGCAGTACTTC. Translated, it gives CASSPSTGDPMSYEQYF.

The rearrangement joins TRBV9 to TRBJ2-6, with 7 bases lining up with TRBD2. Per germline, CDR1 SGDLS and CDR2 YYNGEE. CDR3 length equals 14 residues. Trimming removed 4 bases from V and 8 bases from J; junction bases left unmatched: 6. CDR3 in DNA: TGTGCCAGCAGCCCGTGGGGGGGATCCAACGTCCTGACTTTC. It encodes CASSPWGGSNVLTF.

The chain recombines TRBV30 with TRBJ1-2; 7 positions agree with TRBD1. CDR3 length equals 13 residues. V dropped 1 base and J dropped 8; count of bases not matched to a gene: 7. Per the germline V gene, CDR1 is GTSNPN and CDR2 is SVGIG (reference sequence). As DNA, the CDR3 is TGTGCCTGGAGTGCCTCAGGGGGGACCGGCTACACCTTC. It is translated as CAWSASGGTGYTF.

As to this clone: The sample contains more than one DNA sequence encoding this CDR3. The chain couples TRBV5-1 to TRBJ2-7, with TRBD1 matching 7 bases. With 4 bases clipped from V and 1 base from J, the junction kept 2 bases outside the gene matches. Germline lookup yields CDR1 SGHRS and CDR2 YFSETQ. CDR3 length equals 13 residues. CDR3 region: CASSTGQSYEQYF. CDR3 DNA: TGCGCCAGCAGCACGGGACAGTCCTACGAGCAGTACTTC.

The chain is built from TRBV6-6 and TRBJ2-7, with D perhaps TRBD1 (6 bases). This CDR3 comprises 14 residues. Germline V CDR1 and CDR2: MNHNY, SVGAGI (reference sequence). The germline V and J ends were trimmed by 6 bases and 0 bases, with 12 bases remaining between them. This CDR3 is CASRRYRDSYEQYF. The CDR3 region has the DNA TGTGCCAGCAGAAGATACAGGGACTCCTACGAGCAGTACTTC.

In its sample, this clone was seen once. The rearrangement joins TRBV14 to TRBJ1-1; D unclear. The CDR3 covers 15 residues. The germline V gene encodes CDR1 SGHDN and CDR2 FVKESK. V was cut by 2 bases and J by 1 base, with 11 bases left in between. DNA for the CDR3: TGTGCCAGCAGCCAATGGATCCCATGGAACACTGAAGCTTTCTTT. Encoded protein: CASSQWIPWNTEAFF. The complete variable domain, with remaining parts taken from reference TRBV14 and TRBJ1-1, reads EAGVTQFPSHSVIEKGQTVTLRCDPISGHDNLYWYRRVMGKEIKFLLHFVKESKQDESGMPNNRFLAERTGGTYSTLKVQPAELEDSGVYFCASSQWIPWNTEAFFGQGTRLTVV.

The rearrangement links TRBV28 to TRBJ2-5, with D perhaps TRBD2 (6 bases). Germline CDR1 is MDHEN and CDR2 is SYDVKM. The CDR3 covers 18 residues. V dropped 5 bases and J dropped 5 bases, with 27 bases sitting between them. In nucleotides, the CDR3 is TGTGCCAGCAGTCCGCTCCTCAATCTAGCGACGTTTACCGAGACCCAGTACTTC. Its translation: CASSPLLNLATFTETQYF.

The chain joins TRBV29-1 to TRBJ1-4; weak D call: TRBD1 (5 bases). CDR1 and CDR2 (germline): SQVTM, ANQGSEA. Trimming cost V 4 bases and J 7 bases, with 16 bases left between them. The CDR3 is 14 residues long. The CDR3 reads CSVVVLGEREKLFF. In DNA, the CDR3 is TGCAGCGTTGTAGTTCTAGGGGAACGTGAAAAACTGTTTTTT. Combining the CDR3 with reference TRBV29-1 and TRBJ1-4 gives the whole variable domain SAVISQKPSRDICQRGTSLTIQCQVDSQVTMMFWYRQQPGQSLTLIATANQGSEATYESGFVIDKFPISRPNLTFSTLTVSNMSPEDSSIYLCSVVVLGEREKLFFGSGTQLSVL.

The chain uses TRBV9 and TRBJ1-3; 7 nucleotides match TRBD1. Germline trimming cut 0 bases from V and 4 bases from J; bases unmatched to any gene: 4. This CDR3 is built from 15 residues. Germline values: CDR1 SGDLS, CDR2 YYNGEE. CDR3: CASSVEGAGGNTIYF. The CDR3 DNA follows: TGTGCCAGCAGCGTAGAGGGGGCCGGAGGAAACACCATATATTTT.

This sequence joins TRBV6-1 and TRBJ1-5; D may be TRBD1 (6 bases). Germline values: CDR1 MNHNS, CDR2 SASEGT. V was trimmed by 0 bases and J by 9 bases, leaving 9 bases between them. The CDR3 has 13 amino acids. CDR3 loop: CASSEAGGRPQHF. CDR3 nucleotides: TGTGCCAGCAGTGAAGCAGGGGGACGGCCCCAGCATTTT.

CDR3 region: CASSFWGRGEKLFF. The CDR3, as DNA: TGTGCCAGCAGCTTTTGGGGGCGAGGGGAAAAACTGTTTTTT. The chain joins TRBV11-2 to TRBJ1-4; weak D call: TRBD1 (6 bases). Trimming took 3 bases from V and 8 from J, leaving 13 bases between them. From germline, CDR1 is SGHAT and CDR2 FQNNGV. CDR3 length equals 14 residues.

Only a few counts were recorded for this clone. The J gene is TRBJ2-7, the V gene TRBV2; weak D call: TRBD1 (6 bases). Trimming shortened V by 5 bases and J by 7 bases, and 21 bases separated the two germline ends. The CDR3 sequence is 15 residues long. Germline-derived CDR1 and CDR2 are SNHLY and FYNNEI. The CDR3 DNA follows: TGTGCCAGCAGTCAATATGGGGGCGGATTGGGTGAGCAGTACTTC. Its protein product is CASSQYGGGLGEQYF. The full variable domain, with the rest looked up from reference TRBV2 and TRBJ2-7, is EPEVTQTPSHQVTQMGQEVILRCVPISNHLYFYWYRQILGQKVEFLVSFYNNEISEKSEIFDDQFSVERPDGSNFTLKIRSTKLEDSAMYFCASSQYGGGLGEQYFGPGTRLTVT.

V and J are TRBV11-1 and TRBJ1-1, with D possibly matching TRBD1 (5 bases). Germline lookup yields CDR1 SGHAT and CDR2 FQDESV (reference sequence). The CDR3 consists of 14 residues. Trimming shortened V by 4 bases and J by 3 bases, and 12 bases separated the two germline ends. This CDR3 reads CASSSAWGDTEAFF. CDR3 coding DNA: TGTGCCAGCAGCTCGGCGTGGGGGGACACTGAAGCTTTCTTT.

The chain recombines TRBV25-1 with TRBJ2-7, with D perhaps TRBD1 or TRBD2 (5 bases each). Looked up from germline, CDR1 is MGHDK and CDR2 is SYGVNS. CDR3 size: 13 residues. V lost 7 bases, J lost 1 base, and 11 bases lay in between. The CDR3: CASTYGASYEQYF. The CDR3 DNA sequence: TGTGCCAGCACCTACGGGGCTTCCTACGAGCAGTACTTC.

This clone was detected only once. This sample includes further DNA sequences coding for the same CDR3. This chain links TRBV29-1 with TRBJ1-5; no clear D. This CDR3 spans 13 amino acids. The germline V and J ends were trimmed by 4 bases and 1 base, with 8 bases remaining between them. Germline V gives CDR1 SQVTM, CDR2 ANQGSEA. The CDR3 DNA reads TGCAGCGTTGGCGGTCAGAGCAATCAGCCCCAGCATTTT. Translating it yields CSVGGQSNQPQHF.

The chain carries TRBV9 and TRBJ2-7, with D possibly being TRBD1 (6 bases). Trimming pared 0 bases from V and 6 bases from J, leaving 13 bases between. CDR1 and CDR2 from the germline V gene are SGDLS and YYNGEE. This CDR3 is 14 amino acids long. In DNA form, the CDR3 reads TGTGCCAGCAGCGTAGAGGTACAGGGTTTCGAGCAGTACTTC. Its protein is CASSVEVQGFEQYF.

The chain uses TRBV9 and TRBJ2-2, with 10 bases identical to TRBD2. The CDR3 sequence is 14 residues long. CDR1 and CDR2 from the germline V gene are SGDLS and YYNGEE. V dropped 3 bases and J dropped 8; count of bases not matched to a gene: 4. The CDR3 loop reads CASSALAGVGELFF. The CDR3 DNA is TGTGCCAGCAGCGCCCTAGCGGGAGTGGGGGAGCTGTTTTTT. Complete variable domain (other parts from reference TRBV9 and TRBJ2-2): DSGVTQTPKHLITATGQRVTLRCSPRSGDLSVYWYQQSLDQGLQFLIQYYNGEERAKGNILERFSAQQFPDLHSELNLSSLELGDSALYFCASSALAGVGELFFGEGSRLTVL.

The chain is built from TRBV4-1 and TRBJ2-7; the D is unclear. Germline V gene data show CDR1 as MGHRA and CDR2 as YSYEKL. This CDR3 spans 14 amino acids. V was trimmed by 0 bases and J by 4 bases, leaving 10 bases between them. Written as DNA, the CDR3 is TGCGCCAGCAGCCAAGATGAATTGGTGTACGAGCAGTACTTC. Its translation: CASSQDELVYEQYF.

The DNA for the CDR3 is TGTGCCAGCAGCCTAGCCTTGGGGGGAGGGTCCTACGAGCAGTACTTC. Amino acid sequence: CASSLALGGGSYEQYF. The V call is TRBV4-2, the J call TRBJ2-7, with 7 bases fitting TRBD2. The CDR3 is 16 residues long. V dropped 4 bases and J dropped 1; count of bases not matched to a gene: 10. Germline V CDR1 and CDR2: LGHNA, YNFKEQ.

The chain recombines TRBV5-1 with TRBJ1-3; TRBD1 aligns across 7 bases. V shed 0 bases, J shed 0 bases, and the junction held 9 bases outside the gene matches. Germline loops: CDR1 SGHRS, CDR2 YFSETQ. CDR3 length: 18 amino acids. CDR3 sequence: CASSLDPGQLYSGNTIYF. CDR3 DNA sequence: TGCGCCAGCAGCTTGGACCCGGGACAGCTTTACTCTGGAAACACCATATATTTT.

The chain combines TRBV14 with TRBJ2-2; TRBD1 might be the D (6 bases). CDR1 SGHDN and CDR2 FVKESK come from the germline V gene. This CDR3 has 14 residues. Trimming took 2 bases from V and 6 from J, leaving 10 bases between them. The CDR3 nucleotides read TGTGCCAGCAGCCAAACAGGGTACGCCGGGGAGCTGTTTTTT. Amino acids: CASSQTGYAGELFF.

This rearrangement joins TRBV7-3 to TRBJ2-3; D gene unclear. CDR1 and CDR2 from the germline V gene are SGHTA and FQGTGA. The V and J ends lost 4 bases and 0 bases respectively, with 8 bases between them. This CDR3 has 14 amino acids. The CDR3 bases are TGTGCCAGCAGCTCCCAGGCTAGCACAGATACGCAGTATTTT. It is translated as CASSSQASTDTQYF.

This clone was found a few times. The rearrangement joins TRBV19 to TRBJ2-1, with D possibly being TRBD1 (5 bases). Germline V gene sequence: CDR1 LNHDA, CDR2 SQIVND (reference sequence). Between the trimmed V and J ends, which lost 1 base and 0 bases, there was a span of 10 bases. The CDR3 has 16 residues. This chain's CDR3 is CASSIGQLSSYNEQFF. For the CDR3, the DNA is TGTGCCAGTAGTATAGGACAGCTGAGCTCCTACAATGAGCAGTTCTTC. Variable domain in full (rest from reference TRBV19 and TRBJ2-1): DGGITQSPKYLFRKEGQNVTLSCEQNLNHDAMYWYRQDPGQGLRLIYYSQIVNDFQKGDIAEGYSVSREKKESFPLTVTSAQKNPTAFYLCASSIGQLSSYNEQFFGPGTRLTVL.

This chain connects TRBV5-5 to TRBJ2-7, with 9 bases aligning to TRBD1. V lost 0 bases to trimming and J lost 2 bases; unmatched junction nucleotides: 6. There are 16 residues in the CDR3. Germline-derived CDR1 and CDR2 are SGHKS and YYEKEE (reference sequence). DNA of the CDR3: TGTGCCAGCAGCTTGGTAATTGGGACAGGGACCTACGAGCAGTACTTC. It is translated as CASSLVIGTGTYEQYF.

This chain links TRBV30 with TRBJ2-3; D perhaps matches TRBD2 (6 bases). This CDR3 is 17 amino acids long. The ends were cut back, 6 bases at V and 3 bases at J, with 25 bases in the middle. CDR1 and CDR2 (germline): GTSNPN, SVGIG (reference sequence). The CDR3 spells CACPGLPPGSRTDTQYF. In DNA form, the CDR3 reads TGTGCCTGCCCGGGCCTCCCTCCCGGGAGTAGGACAGATACGCAGTATTTT.

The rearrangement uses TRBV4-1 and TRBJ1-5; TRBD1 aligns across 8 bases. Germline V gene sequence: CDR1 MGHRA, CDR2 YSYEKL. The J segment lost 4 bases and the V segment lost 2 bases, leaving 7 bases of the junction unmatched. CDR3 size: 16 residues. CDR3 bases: TGCGCCAGCAGCCAACAAAGGACAGGGTATAATCAGCCCCAGCATTTT. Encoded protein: CASSQQRTGYNQPQHF.